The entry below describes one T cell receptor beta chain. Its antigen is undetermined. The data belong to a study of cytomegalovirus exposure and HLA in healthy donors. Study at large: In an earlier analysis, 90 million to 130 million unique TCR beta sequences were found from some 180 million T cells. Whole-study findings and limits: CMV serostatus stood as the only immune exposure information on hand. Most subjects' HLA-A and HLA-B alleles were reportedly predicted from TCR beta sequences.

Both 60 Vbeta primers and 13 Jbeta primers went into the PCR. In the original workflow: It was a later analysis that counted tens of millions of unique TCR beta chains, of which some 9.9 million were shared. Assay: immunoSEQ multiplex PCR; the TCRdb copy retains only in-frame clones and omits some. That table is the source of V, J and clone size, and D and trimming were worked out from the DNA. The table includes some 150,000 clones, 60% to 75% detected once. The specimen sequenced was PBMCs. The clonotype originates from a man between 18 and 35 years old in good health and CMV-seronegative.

CDR3 sequence: CASSIDRNNQPQHF. The CDR3 region has the DNA TGTGCCAGCAGTATAGACAGGAACAATCAGCCCCAGCATTTT. The V call is TRBV2, the J call TRBJ1-5; perhaps TRBD1 as D (6 bases). V lost 5 bases and J lost 3, with 11 bases in between. This CDR3 comprises 14 residues. Germline CDR1 reads SNHLY; CDR2 reads FYNNEI.